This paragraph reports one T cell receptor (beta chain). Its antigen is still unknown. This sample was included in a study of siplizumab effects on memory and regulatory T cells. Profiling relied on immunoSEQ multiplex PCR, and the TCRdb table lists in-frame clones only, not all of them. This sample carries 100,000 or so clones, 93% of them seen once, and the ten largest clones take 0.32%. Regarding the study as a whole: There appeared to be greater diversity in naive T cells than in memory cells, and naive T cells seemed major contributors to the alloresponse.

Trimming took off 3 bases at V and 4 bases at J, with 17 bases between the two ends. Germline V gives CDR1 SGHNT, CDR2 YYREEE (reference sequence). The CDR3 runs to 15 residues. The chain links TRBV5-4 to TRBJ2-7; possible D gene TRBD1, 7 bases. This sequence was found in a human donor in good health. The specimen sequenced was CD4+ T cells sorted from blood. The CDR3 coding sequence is TGTGCCAGCAGCTCCCGGACAGGAGGGGTATACGAGCAGTACTTC. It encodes CASSSRTGGVYEQYF.